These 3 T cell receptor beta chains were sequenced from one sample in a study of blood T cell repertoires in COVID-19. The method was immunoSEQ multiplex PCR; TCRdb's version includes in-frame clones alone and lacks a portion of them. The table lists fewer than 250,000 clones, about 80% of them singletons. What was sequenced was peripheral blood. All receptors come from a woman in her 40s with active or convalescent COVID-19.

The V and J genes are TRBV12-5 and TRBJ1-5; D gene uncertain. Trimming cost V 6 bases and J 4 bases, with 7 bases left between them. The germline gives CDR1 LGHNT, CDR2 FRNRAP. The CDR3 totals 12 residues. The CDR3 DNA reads TGTGCTAGTGGGCACGGTAATCAGCCCCAGCATTTT. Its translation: CASGHGNQPQHF.

The CDR3 region has the DNA TGTGCCAGCAGCTCCAGGGGGCCCACGGATGAAGCTTTCTTT. This translates into CASSSRGPTDEAFF. The gene calls are TRBV9 and TRBJ1-1; 8 nucleotides match TRBD1. The junction had 9 bases not matched to a gene; V was cut back by 4 bases and J by 7 bases. The CDR3 contains 14 residues. Per the germline V gene, CDR1 is SGDLS and CDR2 is YYNGEE.

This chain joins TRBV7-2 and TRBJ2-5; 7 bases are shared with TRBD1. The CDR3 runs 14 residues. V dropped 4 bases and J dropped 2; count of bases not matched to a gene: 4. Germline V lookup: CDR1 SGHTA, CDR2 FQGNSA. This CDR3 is CASSSRTGQETQYF. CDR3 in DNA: TGTGCCAGCAGCTCCAGGACAGGTCAAGAGACCCAGTACTTC. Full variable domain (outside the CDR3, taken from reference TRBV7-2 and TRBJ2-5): GAGVSQSPSNKVTEKGKDVELRCDPISGHTALYWYRQSLGQGLEFLIYFQGNSAPDKSGLPSDRFSAERTGGSVSTLTIQRTQQEDSAVYLCASSSRTGQETQYFGPGTRLLVL.